A single sample is the source of the 22 T cell receptor beta chains below, sequenced in a study of blood T cell repertoires in COVID-19. Clones were read by immunoSEQ multiplex PCR, and TCRdb kept only the in-frame ones, dropping some. The sample consists of fewer than 45,000 clones, roughly four fifths of them appearing once. The source material was peripheral blood. The receptors originated from a man aged 35-49 years with active or convalescent COVID-19.

This chain joins TRBV30 and TRBJ1-1; possible D gene TRBD1, 5 bases. CDR1 is GTSNPN and CDR2 is SVGIG in the germline V gene (reference sequence). Trimming removed 8 bases at V and 2 bases at J, with 15 bases between. CDR3 length: 13 amino acids. CDR3 in amino acids: CAGLLQVNTEAFF. Written as DNA, the CDR3 is TGTGCCGGCCTACTACAGGTAAACACTGAAGCTTTCTTT. The variable domain in full, with the rest retrieved from reference TRBV30 and TRBJ1-1, is SQTIHQWPATLVQPVGSPLSLECTVEGTSNPNLYWYRQAAGRGLQLLFYSVGIGQISSEVPQNLSASRPQDRQFILSSKKLLLSDSGFYLCAGLLQVNTEAFFGQGTRLTVV.

This chain uses TRBV2 with TRBJ2-5; 8 nucleotides agree with TRBD2. Germline CDR1 SNHLY, CDR2 FYNNEI. This CDR3 region has 14 residues. Trimming took 4 bases from V and 5 from J; bases not matched to a gene: 6. CDR3 loop: CASSVGSSGETQYF. The DNA for the CDR3 is TGTGCCAGCAGTGTAGGGTCTAGCGGGGAGACCCAGTACTTC.

This chain connects TRBV27 to TRBJ1-2; tentative D call: TRBD1 (6 bases). CDR1 and CDR2 from the germline V gene are MNHEY and SMNVEV (reference sequence). Trimming shortened V by 6 bases and J by 2 bases, and 10 bases separated the two germline ends. The CDR3 has 13 amino acids. The CDR3 bases are TGTGCCAGCAGCTTGCAGGGGAACTATGGCTACACCTTC. It codes for CASSLQGNYGYTF.

V gene TRBV7-6 combines with J gene TRBJ2-1, with 7 bases fitting TRBD2. Germline V lookup: CDR1 SGHVS, CDR2 FNYEAQ. CDR3 length: 14 amino acids. The J segment lost 3 bases and the V segment lost 5 bases, leaving 4 bases of the junction unmatched. This chain's CDR3 is CASSPSGYYNEQFF. The CDR3 DNA reads TGTGCCAGCAGCCCTAGCGGTTACTACAATGAGCAGTTCTTC.

This chain links TRBV28 with TRBJ1-2; 7 bases are shared with TRBD1. Germline V gene data show CDR1 as MDHEN and CDR2 as SYDVKM. The junction had 13 bases not matched to a gene; V was cut back by 6 bases and J by 9 bases. The CDR3 consists of 14 residues. The CDR3 coding sequence is TGTGCCAGCAGCAATCAGCGACAGGGCATCCGCTACACCTTC. It codes for CASSNQRQGIRYTF.

This clone turned up a few times. The chain has TRBV5-1 and TRBJ1-5, with 7 nucleotides matching TRBD1. Per the germline V gene, CDR1 is SGHRS and CDR2 is YFSETQ. The CDR3 runs to 14 residues. The J segment lost 1 base and the V segment lost 4 bases, leaving 2 bases of the junction unmatched. CDR3 coding DNA: TGCGCCAGCAGCACAGGGGACAGCAATCAGCCCCAGCATTTT. This encodes CASSTGDSNQPQHF.

The genes are TRBV30 and TRBJ2-7; 13 bases line up with TRBD2. Germline loops: CDR1 GTSNPN, CDR2 SVGIG (reference sequence). Trimming at V came to 3 bases and at J to 5 bases, leaving 1 base not matched to a gene. The CDR3 spans 13 residues. The CDR3 reads CAWRTSGRNEQYF. CDR3 coding DNA: TGTGCCTGGAGGACTAGCGGGAGGAACGAGCAGTACTTC.

CDR3 bases: TGTGCTAGTGGTCCGGGACACCCCGAGAACATTCAGTACTTC. It specifies CASGPGHPENIQYF. The V call is TRBV12-5, the J call TRBJ2-4; perhaps TRBD1 as D (6 bases). The germline V gene has CDR1 LGHNT and CDR2 FRNRAP. This CDR3 comprises 14 residues. V lost 5 bases to trimming and J lost 7 bases, with 15 bases between them.

The chain has TRBV6-5 and TRBJ1-3; TRBD1 might be the D (6 bases). CDR1 and CDR2 (germline): MNHEY, SVGAGI. The CDR3 is 14 residues long. Trimming took off 4 bases at V and 0 bases at J, with 7 bases between the two ends. The CDR3 nucleotides read TGTGCCAGCAGTTTGGACAGCTCTGGAAACACCATATATTTT. As protein: CASSLDSSGNTIYF.

This sequence joins TRBV2 and TRBJ1-5, with D hard to call. The CDR3 sequence is 12 residues long. Trimming cost V 6 bases and J 1 base, with 4 bases left between them. CDR1 SNHLY and CDR2 FYNNEI come from the germline V gene. DNA for the CDR3: TGTGCCAGCAGGGGCAGCAATCAGCCCCAGCATTTT. Protein product: CASRGSNQPQHF.

A few counts support this clone. The J gene is TRBJ2-6, the V gene TRBV5-1; the match to TRBD2 covers 9 bases. Germline CDR1 reads SGHRS; CDR2 reads YFSETQ. The CDR3 is made up of 17 amino acids. The ends lost 2 bases at V and 0 bases at J; junction bases unmatched: 3. The CDR3 reads CASSFSGGNSGANVLTF. The CDR3 nucleotides are TGCGCCAGCAGCTTTAGCGGGGGAAACTCTGGGGCCAACGTCCTGACTTTC.

The rearrangement links TRBV27 to TRBJ1-5, with D possibly TRBD1 on 5 matching bases. The CDR3 length is 14 residues. Germline V lookup: CDR1 MNHEY, CDR2 SMNVEV (reference sequence). V was pared by 6 bases and J by 3 bases, with 12 bases between. The CDR3 sequence is CASSGQGYNQPQHF. CDR3 DNA sequence: TGTGCCAGCAGCGGGCAGGGCTACAATCAGCCCCAGCATTTT.

The gene calls are TRBV7-9 and TRBJ2-7; tentative D call: TRBD2 (5 bases). V lost 4 bases and J 0 bases, leaving 13 bases between the germline ends. This CDR3 contains 15 residues. From germline, CDR1 is SEHNR and CDR2 FQNEAQ (reference sequence). The CDR3 here is CASSWARASSYEQYF. CDR3 coding DNA: TGTGCCAGCAGCTGGGCGAGGGCCAGCTCCTACGAGCAGTACTTC.

The V gene is TRBV5-1, the J gene TRBJ2-2, with 7 positions matching TRBD2. Per the germline V gene, CDR1 is SGHRS and CDR2 is YFSETQ. The trim removed 6 bases at V and 2 bases at J, leaving 7 bases unmatched. The CDR3 is 15 residues long. The CDR3 protein is CASKVSSGNTGELFF. For the CDR3, the DNA is TGCGCCAGCAAGGTATCTAGCGGCAACACCGGGGAGCTGTTTTTT.

V gene TRBV5-1 combines with J gene TRBJ2-2; D is perhaps TRBD1 (5 bases). This CDR3 region has 14 residues. The V gene lost 7 bases and the J gene lost 3 bases, with 13 bases spanning the gap. Germline assignment: CDR1 SGHRS and CDR2 YFSETQ. The CDR3 sequence: CASVRGSDTGELFF. CDR3 in DNA: TGCGCCAGCGTTAGGGGATCGGACACCGGGGAGCTGTTTTTT.

The rearrangement links TRBV30 to TRBJ2-1, with D uncertain. CDR3 length equals 11 residues. V lost 7 bases to trimming and J lost 6 bases, with 10 bases between them. Germline V gives CDR1 GTSNPN, CDR2 SVGIG (reference sequence). CDR3 bases: TGTGCCTCACACCGAGGCAATGAGCAGTTCTTC. Residues: CASHRGNEQFF. Combining the CDR3 with reference TRBV30 and TRBJ2-1 gives the whole variable domain SQTIHQWPATLVQPVGSPLSLECTVEGTSNPNLYWYRQAAGRGLQLLFYSVGIGQISSEVPQNLSASRPQDRQFILSSKKLLLSDSGFYLCASHRGNEQFFGPGTRLTVL.

The chain joins TRBV21-1 to TRBJ2-2; TRBD1, as called in the table, went unchecked against the DNA. TRBV21-1 is recorded as a pseudogene. This CDR3 contains 15 residues. This CDR3 is CAGSPGTRSTGELFF. CDR3 sequence (DNA): TGTGCCGGCAGTCCCGGGACACGGAGCACCGGGGAGCTGTTTTTT.

The rearrangement links TRBV7-3 to TRBJ1-5; tentatively, D is TRBD1 (5 bases). Deletions cut 2 bases from V and 8 bases from J, with 10 bases between. This CDR3 contains 13 residues. Germline-derived CDR1 and CDR2 are SGHTA and FQGTGA. The CDR3 region is CASSLARGEPQHF. The CDR3 DNA reads as TGTGCCAGCAGCTTAGCTAGGGGTGAGCCCCAGCATTTT.

The J gene is TRBJ2-7, the V gene TRBV20-1, with a possible D match to TRBD1 (6 bases). With 3 bases removed from V and 4 bases from J, the gap between germline ends came to 19 bases. CDR1 is DFQATT, CDR2 SNEGSKA, per germline (reference sequence). This CDR3 comprises 15 residues. The CDR3 is CSASNPEDSLYEQYF. CDR3 in DNA: TGCAGTGCTAGTAACCCCGAGGACAGTCTATACGAGCAGTACTTC.

This chain links TRBV6-4 with TRBJ1-1, with TRBD1 identical over 8 bases. The CDR3 loop spans 14 amino acids. The germline V gene has CDR1 MRHNA and CDR2 SNTAGT. The V gene end was trimmed by 0 bases and the J gene end by 4 bases; junction bases not matched to a gene: 1. CDR3 sequence reads: CASSDSDRATEAFF. DNA for the CDR3: TGTGCCAGCAGTGACTCGGACAGGGCCACTGAAGCTTTCTTT.

The V call is TRBV6-5, the J call TRBJ1-2, with a possible D match to TRBD1 (5 bases). The V end was cut by 6 bases, the J end by 2 bases, with 13 bases between. CDR3 length equals 14 residues. CDR1 and CDR2 (germline): MNHEY, SVGAGI. The chain's CDR3 is CASRLTASNYGYTF. CDR3 in DNA: TGTGCCAGCAGACTGACAGCTTCGAACTATGGCTACACCTTC.

This clone was detected only once. This chain joins TRBV29-1 and TRBJ1-6, with D possibly matching TRBD1 (5 bases). This CDR3 region has 15 residues. The V and J ends lost 0 bases and 9 bases respectively, with 15 bases between them. Germline CDR1 SQVTM, CDR2 ANQGSEA. The CDR3 DNA reads TGCAGCGTTGAAGAGGCAGGACCCCAGGGTTCACCCCTCCACTTT. Its protein is CSVEEAGPQGSPLHF.